This is a list of T cell receptor beta chains from one sample in a study of blood T cells in healthy people across ages. Each CDR3 protein gets one entry after TCRdb re-called the 5' RACE reads with MiXCR. The sample has about a million distinct CDR3 sequences; around 48% are singletons. The sequencing sample was made of blood. These receptors originate from a man aged 25 to 45 in good health. The CDR3 runs from the conserved cysteine through the conserved F or W. A D gene is named only where the DNA matches it firmly. Where a row states a size, it is once, few, many or the class of an expanded clone; other rows omit it.

size,V,J,length,D,DNA,CDR3
many,TRBV11-2,TRBJ2-5,15,TRBD2,TGTGCCAGCAGCAGACTAGCGGGGGGGCCAGAGACCCAGTACTTC,CASSRLAGGPETQYF
.,TRBV11-2,TRBJ2-1,12,.,TGTGCCAGCAGCTATCTGATGAATGAGCAGTTCTTC,CASSYLMNEQFF
few,TRBV20-1,TRBJ2-3,16,TRBD2,TGCAGTGCTAGAGACACAAGATCGCGGGGGACAGATACGCAGTATTTT,CSARDTRSRGTDTQYF
.,TRBV20-1,TRBJ2-7,11,.,TGCAGCCACGGGCGCAATTACGAGCAGTACTTC,CSHGRNYEQYF
.,TRBV7-6,TRBJ2-7,18,.,TGTGCCAGCAGCTTAGAACCCCGCCATCCCACTAAAGCCTACGAGCAGTACTTC,CASSLEPRHPTKAYEQYF
few,TRBV6-1,TRBJ2-1,15,.,TGTGCCAGCGGTGATAGCGCTCAGGGTGACAATGAGCAGTTCTTC,CASGDSAQGDNEQFF
few,TRBV7-4,TRBJ2-7,17,.,TGTGCCAGCAGCCATTTTGGGGCAGGGCTATCATACTACGAGCAGTACTTC,CASSHFGAGLSYYEQYF
few,TRBV10-3,TRBJ2-7,15,TRBD2,TGTGCCATCAGTGAGGCTAGCGGGGGGGCAAATGAGCAGTACTTC,CAISEASGGANEQYF
.,TRBV28,TRBJ1-5,15,.,TGTGCCAGCAGTGAGGGGTTCATCGGCAATCAGCCCCAGCATTTT,CASSEGFIGNQPQHF
.,TRBV7-9,TRBJ2-7,15,TRBD1,TGTGCCAGCAGCCCAAACCGGGACAGGATCTACGAGCAGTACTTC,CASSPNRDRIYEQYF
.,TRBV6-2/TRBV6-3,TRBJ1-5,13,.,TGTGCCAGCAGGCTCGAGGGGGTTCAGCCCCAGCATTTT,CASRLEGVQPQHF
.,TRBV11-2,TRBJ2-3,13,TRBD2,TGTGCCAGCAGCAGCGGGAGAAAGGATACGCAGTATTTT,CASSSGRKDTQYF
.,TRBV5-1,TRBJ2-5,14,.,TGCGCCAGCAGCTTGGTTCCAGGGAGCGAGACCCAGTACTTC,CASSLVPGSETQYF
.,TRBV6-1,TRBJ2-1,12,.,TGTGCCAGCAGTGAAGGAACATATGAGCAGTTCTTC,CASSEGTYEQFF
few,TRBV6-1,TRBJ2-3,15,.,TGTGCCAGCAGTGGAGGGACGGTTAGCACAGATACGCAGTATTTT,CASSGGTVSTDTQYF
few,TRBV12-3/TRBV12-4,TRBJ2-1,14,.,TGTGCCAGCAGTTCAGGGGCCTTGGTCAATGAGCAGTTCTTC,CASSSGALVNEQFF
.,TRBV19,TRBJ2-3,15,TRBD1,TGTGCCAGTAGTCCTCGGGACAGTAACACAGATACGCAGTATTTT,CASSPRDSNTDTQYF
.,TRBV2,TRBJ1-1,13,.,TGTGCCAGCAGCGGGGATGCTAATGCTGAAGCTTTCTTT,CASSGDANAEAFF
.,TRBV9,TRBJ2-3,16,TRBD2,TGTGCCAGCAGCGTAGTTCCTAGCGGCAGCACAGATACGCAGTATTTT,CASSVVPSGSTDTQYF
few,TRBV6-2/TRBV6-3,TRBJ2-1,16,.,TGTGCCAGCAGCCTACAGGCGGGGTTCTCCTACAATGAGCAGTTCTTC,CASSLQAGFSYNEQFF
.,TRBV28,TRBJ2-5,20,TRBD1,TGTGCCAGCAGTTTAACGGGATTTGGGTCAGGGGGAAATGTTGGCGATGAGCAGTACTTC,CASSLTGFGSGGNVGDEQYF
few,TRBV6-5,TRBJ2-3,15,TRBD1,TGTGCCAGCAGCGGACAGGGACATTTCACAGATACGCAGTATTTT,CASSGQGHFTDTQYF
.,TRBV29-1,TRBJ2-1,12,TRBD2,TGCAGGGTGAAAAGCGGGGTGAGTGAGCAGTTCTTC,CRVKSGVSEQFF
once,TRBV6-1,TRBJ1-5,13,.,TGTGCCAGCAGTGAAACGTCAGGGCAGCCCCAGCATTTT,CASSETSGQPQHF
many,TRBV20-1,TRBJ2-3,14,TRBD2,TGCAGTGCTAGCGGCGGGGGGGCGGTAGATACGCAGTATTTT,CSASGGGAVDTQYF
once,TRBV20-1,TRBJ2-7,16,TRBD2,TGCAGTGCTAGAGATATTCTAGCGGGGGGCGCCTACGAGCAGTACTTC,CSARDILAGGAYEQYF
.,TRBV7-2,TRBJ2-1,16,.,TGTGCCAGCAGCCCCATGGAGGGGTGGGCCTACAATGAGCAGTTCTTC,CASSPMEGWAYNEQFF
few,TRBV11-2,TRBJ2-7,17,TRBD1,TGTGCCAGCATTCTGACAGGGGGTACTTCCTTTTTCTACGAGCAGTACTTC,CASILTGGTSFFYEQYF
.,TRBV7-2,TRBJ2-5,18,TRBD2,TGTGCCAGCAGCTTAGTGAGGGCGGGGGGGATCTTTGGTACGCAGCAGTACTTC,CASSLVRAGGIFGTQQYF
.,TRBV5-1,TRBJ2-7,14,.,TGCGCCAGTAAGGTGTCGAGCCAAGCCTACGAGCAGTACTTC,CASKVSSQAYEQYF
.,TRBV4-1,TRBJ1-5,15,.,TGCGCCAGCAGCTCAGGAATCGATAGCAGTCAGCCCCAGCATTTT,CASSSGIDSSQPQHF
.,TRBV7-2,TRBJ1-1,15,.,TGTGCCAGCAGCTTAGGGGGGGCAGGGGTCACTGAAGCTTTCTTT,CASSLGGAGVTEAFF
.,TRBV6-2/TRBV6-3,TRBJ2-1,15,.,TGTGCCAGCAGTTACTACCAGGGTTCCTACAATGAGCAGTTCTTC,CASSYYQGSYNEQFF
.,TRBV15,TRBJ2-3,18,TRBD2,TGTGCCACCAGCAGAGATTATCGGACTAGCGTTTTCCCAGATACGCAGTATTTT,CATSRDYRTSVFPDTQYF
.,TRBV27,TRBJ1-5,13,.,TGTGCCAGCAGTAACCAGGCACATCAGCCCCAGCATTTT,CASSNQAHQPQHF
.,TRBV6-5,TRBJ2-7,13,.,TGTGCCAGCGCAGGGCAACCGGACTACGAGCAGTACTTC,CASAGQPDYEQYF
.,TRBV2,TRBJ1-4,15,.,TGTGCCAGCTGCCTAACGTTGGACAATCGCGAAAAACTGTTTTTT,CASCLTLDNREKLFF
.,TRBV7-7,TRBJ2-3,15,.,TGTGCTAGCAGCTCGGGGTGGGCTAGCACAGATACGCAGTATTTT,CASSSGWASTDTQYF
.,TRBV10-3,TRBJ2-1,14,.,TGTGCCATCAGTGAGTCTGAAGAAGGGAATGAGCAGTTCTTC,CAISESEEGNEQFF
.,TRBV5-1,TRBJ2-3,14,TRBD2,TGCGCCAGCAGCATAACCGGGGGGACGGATACGCAGTATTTT,CASSITGGTDTQYF
.,TRBV6-2/TRBV6-3,TRBJ2-5,15,TRBD2,TGTGCCAGCAGTTACTCACTAGCGGAGCAAGAGACCCAGTACTTC,CASSYSLAEQETQYF
.,TRBV11-3,TRBJ2-3,18,.,TGTGCCAGCAGCTCCGGGCAGTGGGCGGGGTCTAGCACAGATACGCAGTATTTT,CASSSGQWAGSSTDTQYF
many,TRBV28,TRBJ2-1,15,TRBD2,TGTGCCAGCAGCCCAACTAGCGGGGGAGGGTATGAGCAGTTCTTC,CASSPTSGGGYEQFF
few,TRBV24-1,TRBJ2-4,18,.,TGTGCCACCAGTGACTCCCTTTGGACGATCCAAGCCAAAAACATTCAGTACTTC,CATSDSLWTIQAKNIQYF
.,TRBV12-3/TRBV12-4,TRBJ2-5,14,TRBD2,TGTGCCAGCAGTCGACTAGCGGGGGTAGGGTCCCAGTACTTC,CASSRLAGVGSQYF
few,TRBV4-2,TRBJ2-3,16,TRBD2,TGTGCCAGCAGCCAAGTTACTAGCGGGGGTTCAGATACGCAGTATTTT,CASSQVTSGGSDTQYF
.,TRBV7-9,TRBJ2-3,16,TRBD1,TGTGCCAGCAGCTCCCCCGGACAGGGGGTCACAGATACGCAGTATTTT,CASSSPGQGVTDTQYF
few,TRBV27,TRBJ1-2,15,TRBD1,TGTGCCAGCAGTTCCCTAGGACAGGGTAGTTATGGCTACACCTTC,CASSSLGQGSYGYTF
few,TRBV11-2,TRBJ2-7,12,TRBD1,TGTGCCAGCAGCTCTGACAGGGGTGAGCAGTACTTC,CASSSDRGEQYF